This paragraph covers one T cell receptor (beta chain) sequence. Only one count was recorded for this clone. The antigen it binds to is not known. No per-base quality is available; no much larger clone lies one base away. In light of the paper, this sample's time point label describes: progressive disease on ibrutinib. For TCR beta library preparation, about 2 micrograms of genomic DNA were isolated from cryopreserved PBMCs. High-throughput TCR beta sequencing was performed on longitudinal blood samples from CLL patients receiving ibrutinib monotherapy. The patients took part in an open-label, single-center phase 2 trial of ibrutinib monotherapy. On a MiSeq, deep resolution sequencing aimed for a depth between 1 in 1 million and 1 in 200,000 T cells, with each clonotype covered around 9.2x on average. The immunoSEQ hsTCRB Kit was used to generate the TCR beta libraries. For the original study's pipeline: ImmunoSEQ Data Assistant and ImmunoSEQ Analyzer were used for data analysis, and V, D and J genes were assigned according to IMGT definitions. Clonality, which ranges from 0 to 1, was calculated as one minus the normalized Shannon entropy of productive rearrangement frequencies. Only overrepresented clonotypes making up at least 0.05% of the repertoire of each patient were included in the public clonotype analysis. Thirteen repertoires from age-matched healthy donors, obtained from immuneACCESS, served as clonality controls. TCRdb re-hosts the immuneACCESS table, in-frame sequences only. Its copies lack some clones; in the studies checked, an unresolved V gene accounts for under half of them, and the cause for the rest is not known. V and J calls and clone size are given by that table; D and trimming were obtained from the DNA. Across this sample there are tens of thousands of clones, with around 75% seen only once. Around 17% of the sample is in the top ten clones.

The data originate from a study of cytotoxic CD8 clonotypes in ibrutinib-treated CLL (dated by TCRdb to about 2021). About the investigation overall: The cohort was composed of approximately 11 relapsed/refractory and roughly 16 treatment-naive patients; IGHV unmutated status was identified in under 18 patients. Responses were partial in roughly 25 patients and complete in 2; after median approximately 67 months follow-up, some 15 stayed in remission and roughly twelve progressed. Response samples were taken after a median of around 13 months on treatment, ranging from about 6 to 36 months. An average of about 260,000 productive templates and 94,082 productive rearrangements was obtained per sample. Longitudinal samples were available for 26 of the 86 trial participants. Cryopreserved peripheral blood mononuclear cells were obtained prior to treatment, at the time of response, and at either disease progression or sustained remission. Patients were still on ibrutinib when every remission and progressive disease sample was collected. Here is what the overall study found, with its caveats: An increase in clonality was observed at ibrutinib response, with clonality remaining stable during sustained remission and falling back toward baseline at progression. Baseline clonality was found to be higher than that of age-matched healthy donors and was strongly correlated with circulating CD8+ T-cell counts. Lymph node repertoires were not examined, and the timing of sampling was not matched between patients in sustained remission and those whose disease progressed. Public clonotypes were rare and either shrank or stayed stable during treatment, and the rise in clonality at ibrutinib response reflected expansion of private clonotypes.

V is reduced by 3 bases and J by 8 bases, leaving a spacing of 10 bases between them. The cysteine opens and the phenylalanine closes a CDR3 of 13 amino acids. Kept here is only the CDR3 DNA, which spans 39 bases and is read in frame from base 1. Looking up the germline V gene yields CDR1 SGHDN and CDR2 FVKESK. The clonotype originates from a human donor with chronic lymphocytic leukemia. Sequenced material: PBMCs, taken at disease progression, from a patient treated with ibrutinib. The sequence is built from TRBV14 and TRBJ2-2; a tentative D match to TRBD1 spans 5 bases. Here the CDR3 is given as CASSQQGSGELFF. The DNA sequence reads TGTGCCAGCAGCCAGCAGGGATCAGGGGAGCTGTTTTTT.